These 8 T cell receptor beta chains came from one sample sequenced in a study of cytomegalovirus exposure and HLA in healthy donors (dated by TCRdb to about 2017). Library preparation employed the immunoSEQ multiplex PCR assay. For the multiplex PCR, a mixture combining 60 forward primers for TCR Vbeta segments and 13 reverse primers for TCR Jbeta segments was used. As stored in TCRdb, this immuneACCESS dataset retains in-frame rearrangements with V and J assigned. A fraction of the clones does not appear; measured against another copy, unresolved V genes explain less than half of the discrepancy, and the remainder lacks a known reason. The sample contains 110,000 or so clones, 13% to 15% of them found a single time. Approximately 0.8% of the sample is in the top ten clones. Sequencing used PBMCs. The source of these receptors is a female donor in good health and CMV-seronegative.

V usage is TRBV29-1 and J usage is TRBJ1-2; a weak D match, TRBD1 (6 bases). Germline V gene data show CDR1 as SQVTM and CDR2 as ANQGSEA. The CDR3 is 15 residues long. Trimming stripped 7 bases from V and 0 bases from J, with 18 bases between. This chain's CDR3 is CSAVPGQGSNYGYTF. The CDR3, as DNA: TGCAGCGCAGTTCCGGGACAAGGATCTAACTATGGCTACACCTTC.

The table lists this clone with a few counts. The chain joins TRBV6-6 to TRBJ1-2; 7 bases agree with TRBD1. Germline-derived CDR1 and CDR2 are MNHNY and SVGAGI (reference sequence). The V and J ends lost 6 bases and 7 bases, in that order; junction bases with no gene match: 11. This CDR3 is built from 14 residues. CDR3 nucleotides: TGTGCCAGCAGACAGGGGCGGGAAGTAGGTGGCTACACCTTC. Encoded protein: CASRQGREVGGYTF.

The chain uses TRBV5-1 and TRBJ2-3; D is possibly TRBD2 (6 bases). The V gene lost 4 bases and the J gene lost 3 bases, with 18 bases spanning the gap. The CDR3 loop spans 16 amino acids. CDR1 is SGHRS and CDR2 is YFSETQ in the germline V gene. This chain's CDR3 is CASSREGSGDTDTQYF. The CDR3 coding sequence is TGCGCCAGCAGCCGTGAGGGTTCGGGAGATACAGATACGCAGTATTTT.

The J gene is TRBJ1-3, the V gene TRBV9; D is unresolved. CDR1 SGDLS and CDR2 YYNGEE come from the germline V gene. The CDR3 totals 15 residues. V lost 5 bases to trimming and J lost 4 bases, with 16 bases between them. The DNA for the CDR3 is TGTGCCAGCAGTGGCGGTCGGTCGTGGGGAAACACCATATATTTT. Its translation is CASSGGRSWGNTIYF.

The rearrangement uses TRBV10-3 and TRBJ1-3, with D hard to call. The V gene's germline CDR1 is ENHRY and CDR2 SYGVKD. This CDR3 is built from 16 residues. The V gene lost 6 bases and the J gene lost 0 bases, with 15 bases spanning the gap. CDR3 loop: CAISGVWQSSGNTIYF. For the CDR3, the DNA is TGTGCCATCAGCGGAGTTTGGCAGTCCTCTGGAAACACCATATATTTT.

The chain links TRBV10-2 to TRBJ2-7; 7 bases match TRBD1. The germline V gene encodes CDR1 WSHSY and CDR2 SAAADI. The CDR3 contains 10 residues. Losses at the gene ends were 6 bases for V and 8 bases for J; bases not matched to a gene: 1. Written as DNA, the CDR3 is TGCGCCAGCAGGGGACAGCAGCAGTACTTC. It specifies CASRGQQQYF.

This clone was picked up a small number of times. The gene calls are TRBV4-1 and TRBJ2-7; D remains unclear. V lost 0 bases and J 4 bases, leaving 10 bases between the germline ends. The germline V gene has CDR1 MGHRA and CDR2 YSYEKL. CDR3 size: 14 residues. The CDR3 region has the DNA TGCGCCAGCAGCCAAGATCGCGCCAGGTACGAGCAGTACTTC. Encoded protein: CASSQDRARYEQYF.

CDR3 sequence reads: CAWNRGLAGGVETQYF. In nucleotides, the CDR3 is TGTGCCTGGAATCGGGGACTAGCGGGGGGAGTAGAGACCCAGTACTTC. The rearrangement uses TRBV30 and TRBJ2-5; 15 bases are a match to TRBD2. The CDR3 runs 16 residues. V was pared by 4 bases and J by 4 bases, with 7 bases of the junction left unmatched. The germline CDR1 and CDR2 sequences are GTSNPN and SVGIG (reference sequence). Supplemented by reference TRBV30 and TRBJ2-5, the full variable domain reads SQTIHQWPATLVQPVGSPLSLECTVEGTSNPNLYWYRQAAGRGLQLLFYSVGIGQISSEVPQNLSASRPQDRQFILSSKKLLLSDSGFYLCAWNRGLAGGVETQYFGPGTRLLVL.